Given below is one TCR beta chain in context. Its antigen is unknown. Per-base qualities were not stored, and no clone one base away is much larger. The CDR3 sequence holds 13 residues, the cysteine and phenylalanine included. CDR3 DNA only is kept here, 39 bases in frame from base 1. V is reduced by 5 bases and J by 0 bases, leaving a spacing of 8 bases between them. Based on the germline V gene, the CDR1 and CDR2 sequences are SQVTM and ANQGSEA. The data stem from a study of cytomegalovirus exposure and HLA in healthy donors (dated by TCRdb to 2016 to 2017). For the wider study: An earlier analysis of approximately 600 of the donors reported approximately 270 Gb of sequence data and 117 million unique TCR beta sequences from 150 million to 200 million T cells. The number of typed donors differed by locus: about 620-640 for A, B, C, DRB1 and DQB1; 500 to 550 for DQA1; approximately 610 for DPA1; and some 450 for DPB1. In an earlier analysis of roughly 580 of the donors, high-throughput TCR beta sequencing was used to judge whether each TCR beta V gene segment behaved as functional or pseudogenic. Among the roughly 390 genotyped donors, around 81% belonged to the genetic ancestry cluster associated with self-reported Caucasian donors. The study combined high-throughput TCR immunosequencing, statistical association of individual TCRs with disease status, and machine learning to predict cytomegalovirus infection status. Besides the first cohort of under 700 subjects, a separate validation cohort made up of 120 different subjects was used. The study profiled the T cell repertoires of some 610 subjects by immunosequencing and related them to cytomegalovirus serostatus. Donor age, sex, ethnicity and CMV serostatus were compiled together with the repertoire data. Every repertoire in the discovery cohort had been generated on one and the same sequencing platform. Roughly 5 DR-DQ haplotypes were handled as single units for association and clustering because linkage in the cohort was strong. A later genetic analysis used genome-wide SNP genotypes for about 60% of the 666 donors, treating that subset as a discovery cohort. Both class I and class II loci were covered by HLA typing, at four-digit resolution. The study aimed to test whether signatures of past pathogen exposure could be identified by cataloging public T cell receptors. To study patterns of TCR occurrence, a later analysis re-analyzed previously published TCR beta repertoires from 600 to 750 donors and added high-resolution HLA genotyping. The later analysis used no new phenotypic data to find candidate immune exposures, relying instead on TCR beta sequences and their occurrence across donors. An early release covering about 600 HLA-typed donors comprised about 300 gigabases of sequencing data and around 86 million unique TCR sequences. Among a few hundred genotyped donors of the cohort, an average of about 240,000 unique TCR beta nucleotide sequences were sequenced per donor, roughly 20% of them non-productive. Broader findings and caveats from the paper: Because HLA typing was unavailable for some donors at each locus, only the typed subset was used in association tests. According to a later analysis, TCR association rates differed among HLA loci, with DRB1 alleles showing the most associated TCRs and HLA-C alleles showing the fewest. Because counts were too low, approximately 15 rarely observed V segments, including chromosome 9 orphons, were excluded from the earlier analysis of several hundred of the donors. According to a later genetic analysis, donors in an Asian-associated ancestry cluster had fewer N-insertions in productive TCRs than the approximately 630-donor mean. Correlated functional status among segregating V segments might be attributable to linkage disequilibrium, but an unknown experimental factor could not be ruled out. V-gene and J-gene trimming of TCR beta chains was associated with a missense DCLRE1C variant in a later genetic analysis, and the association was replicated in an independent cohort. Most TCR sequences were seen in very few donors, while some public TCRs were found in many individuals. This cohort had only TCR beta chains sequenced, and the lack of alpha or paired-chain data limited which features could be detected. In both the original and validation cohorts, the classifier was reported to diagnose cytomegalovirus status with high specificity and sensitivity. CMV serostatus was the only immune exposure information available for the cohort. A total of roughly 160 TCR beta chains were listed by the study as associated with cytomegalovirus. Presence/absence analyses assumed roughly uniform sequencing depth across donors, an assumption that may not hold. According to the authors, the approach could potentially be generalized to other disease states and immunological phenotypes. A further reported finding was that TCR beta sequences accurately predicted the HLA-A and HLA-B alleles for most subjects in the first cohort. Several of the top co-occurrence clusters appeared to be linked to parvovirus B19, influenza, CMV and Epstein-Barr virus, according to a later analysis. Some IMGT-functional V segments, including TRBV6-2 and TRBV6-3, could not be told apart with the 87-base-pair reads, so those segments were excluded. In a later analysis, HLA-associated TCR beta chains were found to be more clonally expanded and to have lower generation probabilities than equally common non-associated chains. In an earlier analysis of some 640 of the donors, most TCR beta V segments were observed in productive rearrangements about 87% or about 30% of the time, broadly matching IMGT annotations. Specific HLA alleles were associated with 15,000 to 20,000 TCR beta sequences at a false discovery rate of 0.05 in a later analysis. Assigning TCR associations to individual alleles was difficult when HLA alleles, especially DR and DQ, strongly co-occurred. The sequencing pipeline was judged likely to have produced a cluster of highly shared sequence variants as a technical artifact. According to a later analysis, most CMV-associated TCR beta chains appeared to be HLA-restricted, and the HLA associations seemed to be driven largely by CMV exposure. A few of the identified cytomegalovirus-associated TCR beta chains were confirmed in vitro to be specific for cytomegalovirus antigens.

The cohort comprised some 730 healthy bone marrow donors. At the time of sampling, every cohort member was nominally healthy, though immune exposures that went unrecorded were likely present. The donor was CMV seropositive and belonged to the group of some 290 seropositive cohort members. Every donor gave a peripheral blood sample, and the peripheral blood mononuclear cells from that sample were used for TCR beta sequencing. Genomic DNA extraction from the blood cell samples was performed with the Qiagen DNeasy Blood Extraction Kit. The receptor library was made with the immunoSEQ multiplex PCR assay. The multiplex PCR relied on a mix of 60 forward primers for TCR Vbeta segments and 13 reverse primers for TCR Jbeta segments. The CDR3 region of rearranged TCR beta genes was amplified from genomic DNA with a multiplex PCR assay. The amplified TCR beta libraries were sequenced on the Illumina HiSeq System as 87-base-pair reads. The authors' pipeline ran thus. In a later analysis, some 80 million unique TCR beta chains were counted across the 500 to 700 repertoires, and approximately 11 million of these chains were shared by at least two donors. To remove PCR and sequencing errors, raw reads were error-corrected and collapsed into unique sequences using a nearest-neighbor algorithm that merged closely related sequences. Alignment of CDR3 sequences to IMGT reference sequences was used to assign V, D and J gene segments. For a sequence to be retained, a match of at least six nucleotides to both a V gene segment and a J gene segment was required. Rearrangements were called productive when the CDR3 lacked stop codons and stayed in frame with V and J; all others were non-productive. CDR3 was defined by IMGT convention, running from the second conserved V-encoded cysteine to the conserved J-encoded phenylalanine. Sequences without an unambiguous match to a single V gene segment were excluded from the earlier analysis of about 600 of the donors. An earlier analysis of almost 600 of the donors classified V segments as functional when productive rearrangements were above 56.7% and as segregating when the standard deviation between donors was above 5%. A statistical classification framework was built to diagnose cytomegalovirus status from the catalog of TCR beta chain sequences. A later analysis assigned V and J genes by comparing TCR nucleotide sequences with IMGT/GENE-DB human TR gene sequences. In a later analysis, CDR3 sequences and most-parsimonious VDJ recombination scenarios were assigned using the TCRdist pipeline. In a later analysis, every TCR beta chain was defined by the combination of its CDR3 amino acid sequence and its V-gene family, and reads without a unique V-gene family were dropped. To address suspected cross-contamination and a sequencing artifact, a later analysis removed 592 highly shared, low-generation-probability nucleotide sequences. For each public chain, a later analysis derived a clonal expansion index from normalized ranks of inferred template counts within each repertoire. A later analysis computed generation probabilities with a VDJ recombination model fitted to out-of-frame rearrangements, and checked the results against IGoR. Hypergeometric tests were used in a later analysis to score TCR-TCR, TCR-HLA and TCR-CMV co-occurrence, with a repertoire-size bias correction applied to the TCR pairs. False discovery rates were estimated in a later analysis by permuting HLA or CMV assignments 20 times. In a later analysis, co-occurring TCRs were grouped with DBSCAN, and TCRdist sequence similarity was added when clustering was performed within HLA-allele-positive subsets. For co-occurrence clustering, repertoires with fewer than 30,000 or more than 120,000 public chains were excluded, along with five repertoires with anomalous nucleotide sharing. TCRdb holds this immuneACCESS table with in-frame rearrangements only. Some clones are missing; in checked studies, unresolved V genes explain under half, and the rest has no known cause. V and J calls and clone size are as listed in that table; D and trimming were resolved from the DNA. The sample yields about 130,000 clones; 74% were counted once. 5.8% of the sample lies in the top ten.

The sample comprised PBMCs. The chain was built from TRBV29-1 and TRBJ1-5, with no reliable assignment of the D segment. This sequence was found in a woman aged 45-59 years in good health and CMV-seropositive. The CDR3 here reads CSVSEGSNQPQHF. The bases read TGCAGCGTTTCAGAGGGTAGCAATCAGCCCCAGCATTTT. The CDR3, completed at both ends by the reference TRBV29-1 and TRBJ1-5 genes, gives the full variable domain SAVISQKPSRDICQRGTSLTIQCQVDSQVTMMFWYRQQPGQSLTLIATANQGSEATYESGFVIDKFPISRPNLTFSTLTVSNMSPEDSSIYLCSVSEGSNQPQHFGDGTRLSIL.